This is a list of T cell receptor beta chains from one sample in a study of cytomegalovirus exposure and HLA in healthy donors. Profiled with immunoSEQ multiplex PCR; TCRdb holds only in-frame clones, not every one. The sample consists of tens of thousands of clones, around 9.1% of them appearing once. Specimen: PBMCs. The receptor set was obtained from a man between 60 and 75 years old in good health and CMV-seropositive. CDR3s include the opening cysteine and the closing phenylalanine or tryptophan. Fields, in order: J gene, D gene, V gene, clone size, CDR3 DNA, CDR3 protein. D genes are given only for firm matches. Clone size is not always given. Where it is, it says once, few, many or a class for expanded clones.

j_gene: TRBJ1-1; d_gene: TRBD1; v_gene: TRBV6-5; abundance: .; CDR3nt: TGTGCCAGCTGTCAGGGGGCGAGCACTGAAGCTTTCTTT; CDR3aa: CASCQGASTEAFF
j_gene: TRBJ2-5; d_gene: .; v_gene: TRBV7-7; abundance: .; CDR3nt: TGTGCTAGCAGCTTATCTGCGGGCGAGACCCAGTACTTC; CDR3aa: CASSLSAGETQYF
j_gene: TRBJ2-7; d_gene: TRBD2; v_gene: TRBV11-3; abundance: .; CDR3nt: TGTGCCAGCAGTCTGACTAGCGGGAATGACAAGCAGTACTTC; CDR3aa: CASSLTSGNDKQYF
j_gene: TRBJ1-4; d_gene: .; v_gene: TRBV6-5; abundance: .; CDR3nt: TGTGCCAGCAGTTACGGGGCGTCCGTTAATGAAAAACTGTTTTTT; CDR3aa: CASSYGASVNEKLFF
j_gene: TRBJ2-1; d_gene: TRBD2; v_gene: TRBV5-6; abundance: few; CDR3nt: TGTGCCAGCAGCTTGGGTGGACTAGCGGGCGAGCAGTTCTTC; CDR3aa: CASSLGGLAGEQFF
j_gene: TRBJ2-4; d_gene: .; v_gene: TRBV9; abundance: .; CDR3nt: TGTGCCAGCAGCGCAGGGAACATTCAGTACTTC; CDR3aa: CASSAGNIQYF
j_gene: TRBJ1-2; d_gene: .; v_gene: TRBV28; abundance: .; CDR3nt: TGTGCCAGCAGTTTTACGTCAGGGGCCTTCGTCGATAATGGCTACACCTTC; CDR3aa: CASSFTSGAFVDNGYTF
j_gene: TRBJ1-2; d_gene: .; v_gene: TRBV7-6; abundance: .; CDR3nt: TGTGCCAGCAGCTTAGGGGGGGAGGGTGGCTATGGCTACACCTTC; CDR3aa: CASSLGGEGGYGYTF
j_gene: TRBJ2-6; d_gene: .; v_gene: TRBV7-3; abundance: .; CDR3nt: TGTGCCAGCAGCTTAAATGGGGGCGCCGGGGCCAACGTCCTGACTTTC; CDR3aa: CASSLNGGAGANVLTF
j_gene: TRBJ2-5; d_gene: .; v_gene: TRBV12-5; abundance: few; CDR3nt: TGTGCTAGTGCCCCGCGTGGGGTAGCGTCGGAGACCCAGTACTTC; CDR3aa: CASAPRGVASETQYF
j_gene: TRBJ2-5; d_gene: .; v_gene: TRBV5-6; abundance: few; CDR3nt: TGTGCCAGCAGCTTGCGGGTAACGGAGCAAGAGACCCAGTACTTC; CDR3aa: CASSLRVTEQETQYF
j_gene: TRBJ2-5; d_gene: .; v_gene: TRBV11-3; abundance: .; CDR3nt: TGTGCCAGCAGCTTTATCACAGGGGAGACCCAGTACTTC; CDR3aa: CASSFITGETQYF
j_gene: TRBJ1-1; d_gene: .; v_gene: TRBV10-3; abundance: .; CDR3nt: TGTGCCATCAGTGAATGGTCCGGGACTGAAGCTTTCTTT; CDR3aa: CAISEWSGTEAFF
j_gene: TRBJ2-1; d_gene: TRBD1; v_gene: TRBV29-1; abundance: few; CDR3nt: TGCAGCGTAGGGACAGGGCCTTACAATGAGCAGTTCTTC; CDR3aa: CSVGTGPYNEQFF
j_gene: TRBJ2-2; d_gene: .; v_gene: TRBV6-5; abundance: .; CDR3nt: TGTGCCAGCAGTTACCATGGGGAGCTGTTTTTT; CDR3aa: CASSYHGELFF
j_gene: TRBJ2-1; d_gene: .; v_gene: TRBV5-1; abundance: .; CDR3nt: TGCGCCAGCAGCTTCCCCGTGGGGGGGCTTGGTGAGCAGTTCTTC; CDR3aa: CASSFPVGGLGEQFF
j_gene: TRBJ2-1; d_gene: .; v_gene: TRBV9; abundance: few; CDR3nt: TGTGCCAGCAGCTTGAGCCCTCACAATGAGCAGTTCTTC; CDR3aa: CASSLSPHNEQFF
j_gene: TRBJ2-5; d_gene: .; v_gene: TRBV6-5; abundance: .; CDR3nt: TGTGCCAGCAGGGGGCTCGGGGGAAAAGAGACCCAGTACTTC; CDR3aa: CASRGLGGKETQYF
j_gene: TRBJ2-1; d_gene: .; v_gene: TRBV7-6; abundance: .; CDR3nt: TGTGCCAGCAGCTTCCTTTCGGGTGCTTACAATGAGCAGTTCTTC; CDR3aa: CASSFLSGAYNEQFF
j_gene: TRBJ1-2; d_gene: .; v_gene: TRBV28; abundance: .; CDR3nt: TGTGCCAGCAGCTCTATCCAACATGGCTACACCTTC; CDR3aa: CASSSIQHGYTF
j_gene: TRBJ2-7; d_gene: TRBD2; v_gene: TRBV14; abundance: few; CDR3nt: TGTGCCAGCAGCGGGGGACTAGCTGTCTCCTACGAGCAGTACTTC; CDR3aa: CASSGGLAVSYEQYF
j_gene: TRBJ2-3; d_gene: TRBD2; v_gene: TRBV28; abundance: .; CDR3nt: TGTGCCAGCAGACCCGGGACTAGCGGTGGGGATACGCAGTATTTT; CDR3aa: CASRPGTSGGDTQYF
j_gene: TRBJ2-7; d_gene: TRBD2; v_gene: TRBV7-2; abundance: .; CDR3nt: TGTGCCAGCAGCCCAAACCCCCGAGCGGGAGCCCCGGGCGAGCAGTACTTC; CDR3aa: CASSPNPRAGAPGEQYF
j_gene: TRBJ2-2; d_gene: .; v_gene: TRBV5-1; abundance: few; CDR3nt: TGCGCCAGCAGCTTGGGGGCAGGGTCGAACACCGGGGAGCTGTTTTTT; CDR3aa: CASSLGAGSNTGELFF
j_gene: TRBJ2-6; d_gene: .; v_gene: TRBV10-3; abundance: .; CDR3nt: TGTGCCATCAGTGACGGGGAACTCCTATCTGGGGCCAACGTCCTGACTTTC; CDR3aa: CAISDGELLSGANVLTF
j_gene: TRBJ2-7; d_gene: TRBD1; v_gene: TRBV5-1; abundance: .; CDR3nt: TGCGCCAGCCGGGAGACAGGGGGGGCCTACGAGCAGTACTTC; CDR3aa: CASRETGGAYEQYF
j_gene: TRBJ1-5; d_gene: TRBD1; v_gene: TRBV19; abundance: .; CDR3nt: TGTGCCAGTAGTGCGGCGGGACAGGGCAATCAGCCCCAGCATTTT; CDR3aa: CASSAAGQGNQPQHF
j_gene: TRBJ2-1; d_gene: .; v_gene: TRBV27; abundance: .; CDR3nt: TGTGCCAGCAGTCGCCGCGTGGGGCAGGGAAGAGATAATGAGCAGTTCTTC; CDR3aa: CASSRRVGQGRDNEQFF
j_gene: TRBJ1-2; d_gene: .; v_gene: TRBV19; abundance: few; CDR3nt: TGTGCCAGTAGTCCGGGGGGCTACGACTATGGCTACACCTTC; CDR3aa: CASSPGGYDYGYTF
j_gene: TRBJ2-7; d_gene: TRBD1; v_gene: TRBV29-1; abundance: .; CDR3nt: TGCAGCGTTGGAGACCTTCCGGGACAGCCCTACGAGCAGTACTTC; CDR3aa: CSVGDLPGQPYEQYF
j_gene: TRBJ1-5; d_gene: .; v_gene: TRBV7-9; abundance: few; CDR3nt: TGTGCCAGCAGCTTGGATAGGGGATATAGCAATCAGCCCCAGCATTTT; CDR3aa: CASSLDRGYSNQPQHF
j_gene: TRBJ2-2; d_gene: TRBD2; v_gene: TRBV4-2; abundance: few; CDR3nt: TGTGCCAGCAGCCAAGGACTAGCGGGGGCCGGGAACACCGGGGAGCTGTTTTTT; CDR3aa: CASSQGLAGAGNTGELFF
j_gene: TRBJ1-1; d_gene: TRBD1; v_gene: TRBV7-8; abundance: few; CDR3nt: TGTGCCAGCAGCCCAGCCGGGACAGATGTCACTGAAGCTTTCTTT; CDR3aa: CASSPAGTDVTEAFF
j_gene: TRBJ1-1; d_gene: TRBD1; v_gene: TRBV7-9; abundance: few; CDR3nt: TGTGCCAGCAGCTCGACAGGGGGGGATACTGAAGCTTTCTTT; CDR3aa: CASSSTGGDTEAFF
j_gene: TRBJ1-1; d_gene: .; v_gene: TRBV7-6; abundance: few; CDR3nt: TGTGCCAGCAGCTTACGGCCGGGAGGTTGGGTGAACACTGAAGCTTTCTTT; CDR3aa: CASSLRPGGWVNTEAFF
j_gene: TRBJ1-1; d_gene: .; v_gene: TRBV5-1; abundance: few; CDR3nt: TGCGCCAGCAGCTTGGCACCGGGAGGCACTGAAGCTTTCTTT; CDR3aa: CASSLAPGGTEAFF
j_gene: TRBJ1-2; d_gene: .; v_gene: TRBV6-5; abundance: .; CDR3nt: TGTGCCAGCAGTTATATAGCGGGCTACACCTTC; CDR3aa: CASSYIAGYTF
j_gene: TRBJ1-2; d_gene: .; v_gene: TRBV20-1; abundance: few; CDR3nt: TGCAGTGCCATGACAGGAAATGGCTACACCTTC; CDR3aa: CSAMTGNGYTF
j_gene: TRBJ2-3; d_gene: .; v_gene: TRBV7-9; abundance: few; CDR3nt: TGTGCCAGCAGTCGGTCCGTTTTGGCGGCGGGCACAGATACGCAGTATTTT; CDR3aa: CASSRSVLAAGTDTQYF
j_gene: TRBJ2-7; d_gene: TRBD2; v_gene: TRBV7-9; abundance: .; CDR3nt: TGTGCCAGCAGCCGGACTAGCGGCGAGCAGTACTTC; CDR3aa: CASSRTSGEQYF
j_gene: TRBJ1-2; d_gene: .; v_gene: TRBV29-1; abundance: .; CDR3nt: TGCAGCGTTGAAGATCGGGGGGGGCGCGGCTACACCTTC; CDR3aa: CSVEDRGGRGYTF
j_gene: TRBJ1-6; d_gene: .; v_gene: TRBV5-4; abundance: few; CDR3nt: TGTGCCAGCAGCTTGGCGGCGAACGGGAATTCACCCCTCCACTTT; CDR3aa: CASSLAANGNSPLHF
j_gene: TRBJ2-1; d_gene: .; v_gene: TRBV5-1; abundance: .; CDR3nt: TGCGCCAGCAGCGGAGGACTGTCTCCCTGGGGCAATGAGCAGTTCTTC; CDR3aa: CASSGGLSPWGNEQFF
j_gene: TRBJ2-3; d_gene: TRBD2; v_gene: TRBV27; abundance: few; CDR3nt: TGTGCCAGCAGTTCTGGGTCGGGGGGGGCGGCAGATACGCAGTATTTT; CDR3aa: CASSSGSGGAADTQYF
j_gene: TRBJ1-2; d_gene: .; v_gene: TRBV5-1; abundance: few; CDR3nt: TGCGCCAGCAGCGGATATCAGGGTAGGGGCTATGGCTACACCTTC; CDR3aa: CASSGYQGRGYGYTF
j_gene: TRBJ2-5; d_gene: TRBD2; v_gene: TRBV11-2; abundance: .; CDR3nt: TGTGCCAGCAGCTTCGCCGGGACTAGCGGATCGGAGACCCAGTACTTC; CDR3aa: CASSFAGTSGSETQYF
j_gene: TRBJ2-7; d_gene: .; v_gene: TRBV13; abundance: few; CDR3nt: TGTGCCAGCAGCTCTCTACTGGAGGGCTACGAGCAGTACTTC; CDR3aa: CASSSLLEGYEQYF
j_gene: TRBJ1-2; d_gene: TRBD1; v_gene: TRBV5-1; abundance: few; CDR3nt: TGCGCCAGCAGCTCTGACAGGGGAATAGAGGGCTACACCTTC; CDR3aa: CASSSDRGIEGYTF
j_gene: TRBJ2-2; d_gene: .; v_gene: TRBV11-3; abundance: .; CDR3nt: TGTGCCAGCAGCTTATCCCGTGGGCCCGGGGAGCTGTTTTTT; CDR3aa: CASSLSRGPGELFF
j_gene: TRBJ2-1; d_gene: TRBD2; v_gene: TRBV5-6; abundance: few; CDR3nt: TGTGCCAGCTTCGGGCTAGCGGGAGGAGGAACCTACAATGAGCAGTTCTTC; CDR3aa: CASFGLAGGGTYNEQFF
j_gene: TRBJ1-3; d_gene: .; v_gene: TRBV28; abundance: few; CDR3nt: TGTGCCAGCAGAATTGAGAACACCATATATTTT; CDR3aa: CASRIENTIYF